This section outlines one TCR beta chain sequence together with its context. The data belong to a study of Ad26.COV2.S vaccination and SARS-CoV-2 variants. For the study at large: Donor participated within the Ad26.COV2.S arm of the COV1001 trial.

The CDR3 is made up of 14 amino acids. Germline lookup yields CDR1 SGHTA and CDR2 FQGNSA. Trimming shortened V by 5 bases and J by 2 bases, and 12 bases separated the two germline ends. Generated by immunoSEQ multiplex PCR, the TCRdb table keeps only in-frame clones and is missing some. The top ten clones hold roughly 10% of a sample with around 300,000 clones, around 88% of them seen once. Treatment here: 15 to 20 received Ad26.COV2.S at low or high dose, single or two shots; roughly 5 received placebo; per-sample allocation not given. Day 63 following the first vaccine or placebo injection was when the samples were taken.

This clonotype was obtained from a person aged 18-60 years who received the Ad26.COV2.S COVID-19 vaccine or a placebo. This specimen was peripheral blood, taken in a trial of Ad26.COV2.S vaccine versus placebo. This rearrangement joins TRBV7-2 to TRBJ2-5; weak D call: TRBD2 (6 bases). The DNA of the CDR3 is TGTGCCAGCAGCCCGGGACTTCCTCAAGAGACCCAGTACTTC. The encoded protein is CASSPGLPQETQYF. Full variable domain (remainder filled in from reference TRBV7-2 and TRBJ2-5): GAGVSQSPSNKVTEKGKDVELRCDPISGHTALYWYRQSLGQGLEFLIYFQGNSAPDKSGLPSDRFSAERTGGSVSTLTIQRTQQEDSAVYLCASSPGLPQETQYFGPGTRLLVL.